This T cell receptor beta chain came from a study of blood T cell repertoires in COVID-19. This clone has a single count. Authors' methods: The authors estimated nucleated cell counts from reference gene primer amplification. Clones were read by immunoSEQ multiplex PCR, and TCRdb kept only the in-frame ones, dropping some. The V and J calls and clone size are taken from that table; D and trimming were inferred from the DNA. The table lists nearly 250,000 clones, around nine tenths of them singletons. The CDR3 runs 14 residues. V lost 3 bases and J lost 8, with 13 bases in between. Germline assignment: CDR1 KGHDR and CDR2 SFDVKD.

This chain links TRBV24-1 with TRBJ1-5; D gene uncertain. The TCR sequence derives from a woman aged 55-70 years who had recovered from COVID-19. The sample consisted of peripheral blood. CDR3 protein: CATSDPSGDKPQHF. CDR3 sequence (DNA): TGTGCCACCAGTGATCCCTCGGGAGATAAGCCCCAGCATTTT.